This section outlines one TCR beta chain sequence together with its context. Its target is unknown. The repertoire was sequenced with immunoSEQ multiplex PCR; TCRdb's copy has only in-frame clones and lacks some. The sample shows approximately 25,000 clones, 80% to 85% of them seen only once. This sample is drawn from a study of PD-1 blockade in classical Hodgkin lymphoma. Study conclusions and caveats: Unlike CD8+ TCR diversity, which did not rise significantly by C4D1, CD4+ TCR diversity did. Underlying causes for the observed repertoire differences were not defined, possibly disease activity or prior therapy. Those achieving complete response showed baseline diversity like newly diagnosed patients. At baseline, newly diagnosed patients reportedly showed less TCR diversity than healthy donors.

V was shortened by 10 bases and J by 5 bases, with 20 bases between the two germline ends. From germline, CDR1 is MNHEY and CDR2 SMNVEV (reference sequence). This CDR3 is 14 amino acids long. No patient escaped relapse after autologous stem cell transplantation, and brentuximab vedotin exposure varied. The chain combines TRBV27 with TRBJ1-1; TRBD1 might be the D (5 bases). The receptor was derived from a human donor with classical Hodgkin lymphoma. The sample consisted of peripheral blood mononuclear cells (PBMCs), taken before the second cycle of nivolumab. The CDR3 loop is CATKSEDTRTEAFF. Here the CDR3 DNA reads TGTGCCACCAAGTCCGAGGACACACGGACTGAAGCTTTCTTT.